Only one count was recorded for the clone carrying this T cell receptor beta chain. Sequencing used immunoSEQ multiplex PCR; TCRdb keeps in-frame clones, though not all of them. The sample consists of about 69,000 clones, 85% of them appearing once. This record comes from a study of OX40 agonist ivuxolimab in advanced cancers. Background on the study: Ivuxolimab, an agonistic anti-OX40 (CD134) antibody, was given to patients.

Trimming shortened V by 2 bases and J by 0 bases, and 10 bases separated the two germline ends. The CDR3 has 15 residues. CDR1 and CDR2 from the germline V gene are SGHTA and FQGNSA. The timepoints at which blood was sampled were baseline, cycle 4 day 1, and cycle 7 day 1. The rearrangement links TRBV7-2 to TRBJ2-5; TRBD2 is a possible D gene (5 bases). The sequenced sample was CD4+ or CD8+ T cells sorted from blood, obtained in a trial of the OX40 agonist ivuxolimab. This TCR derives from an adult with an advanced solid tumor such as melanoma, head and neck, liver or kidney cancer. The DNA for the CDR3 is TGTGCCAGCAGCTTACTCACCGGGAACCAAGAGACCCAGTACTTC. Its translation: CASSLLTGNQETQYF.